This TCR beta chain was profiled in a study of blood T cell repertoires in COVID-19. In the study overall: Italy, Spain and the United States were the sources of the convalescent and acute COVID-19 samples.

Germline V gene sequence: CDR1 SGHTA, CDR2 FQGTGA. This CDR3 is built from 14 residues. Trimming took off 5 bases at V and 2 bases at J, with 13 bases between the two ends. Per the study methods: Counts of nucleated cells, estimated from reference gene primer amplification, were obtained. Method: immunoSEQ multiplex PCR; TCRdb's copy keeps in-frame clones and lacks some. That table furnishes V, J and clone size, whereas the DNA furnished D and trimming. The top ten clones hold 1% to 1.5% of a sample with roughly 320,000 clones, around 87% of them seen once. Sequences were obtained from peripheral blood. The gene calls are TRBV7-3 and TRBJ2-7; TRBD1 might be the D (5 bases). This receptor was obtained from a man in his 70s with acute or convalescent COVID-19. In DNA, the CDR3 is TGTGCCAGCAGCCAGGGTTTTGGGCCCTACGAGCAGTACTTC. Translation: CASSQGFGPYEQYF. Based on the CDR3 plus reference TRBV7-3 and TRBJ2-7, the full variable domain is GAGVSQTPSNKVTEKGKYVELRCDPISGHTALYWYRQSLGQGPEFLIYFQGTGAADDSGLPNDRFFAVRPEGSVSTLKIQRTERGDSAVYLCASSQGFGPYEQYFGPGTRLTVT.